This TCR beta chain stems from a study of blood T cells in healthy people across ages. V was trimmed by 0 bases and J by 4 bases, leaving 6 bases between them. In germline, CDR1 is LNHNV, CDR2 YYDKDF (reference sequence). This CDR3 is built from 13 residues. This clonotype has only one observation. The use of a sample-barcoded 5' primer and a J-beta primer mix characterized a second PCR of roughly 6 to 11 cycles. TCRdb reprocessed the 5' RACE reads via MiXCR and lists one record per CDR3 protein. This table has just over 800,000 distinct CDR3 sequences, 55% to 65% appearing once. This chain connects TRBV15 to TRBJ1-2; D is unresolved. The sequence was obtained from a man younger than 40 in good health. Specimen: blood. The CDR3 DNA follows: TGTGCCACCAGCAGAGACACAGTCTATGGCTACACCTTC. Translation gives CATSRDTVYGYTF.